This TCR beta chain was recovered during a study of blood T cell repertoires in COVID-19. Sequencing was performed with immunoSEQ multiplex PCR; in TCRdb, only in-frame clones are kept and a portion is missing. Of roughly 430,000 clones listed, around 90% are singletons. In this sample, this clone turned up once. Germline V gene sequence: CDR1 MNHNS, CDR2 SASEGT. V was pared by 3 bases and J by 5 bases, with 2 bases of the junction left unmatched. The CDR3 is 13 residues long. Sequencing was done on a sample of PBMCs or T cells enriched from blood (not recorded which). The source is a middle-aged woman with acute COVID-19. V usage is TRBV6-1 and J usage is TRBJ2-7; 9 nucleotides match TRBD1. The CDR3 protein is CASSEDRGDEQYF. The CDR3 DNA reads TGTGCCAGCAGTGAGGACAGGGGCGACGAGCAGTACTTC.